The T cell receptor beta chain described here comes from a study of blood T cell repertoires in COVID-19. The wider study: Sample material is recorded as cDNA or gDNA derived from T cells, B-cell-depleted T cells, or PBMCs.

Trimming took 0 bases from V and 3 from J; bases not matched to a gene: 11. This CDR3 has 18 residues. Germline-derived CDR1 and CDR2 are SGDLS and YYNGEE. How the authors handled the data: Researchers report that nucleated cell counts were estimated from reference gene primer amplification. The assay was immunoSEQ multiplex PCR, and TCRdb's table has in-frame clones only and misses some. That table is the source of V, J and clone size, and D and trimming were worked out from the DNA. The sample gives about 73,000 clones, around four fifths of which show up once; more than 20% is in the top ten. The clonotype was recovered from a man in his 60s with acute or convalescent COVID-19. Source material: peripheral blood. The chain joins TRBV9 to TRBJ1-4, with 7 bases identical to TRBD1. The CDR3 region is CASSVGTGSPGSNEKLFF. CDR3 DNA: TGTGCCAGCAGCGTAGGGACAGGCTCCCCGGGGTCTAATGAAAAACTGTTTTTT.